These 22 T cell receptor beta chains were sequenced from one sample in a study of response to subunit inactivated influenza vaccine (dated by TCRdb to between 2018 and 2020). The library was built by means of RT-PCR. Sequenced on an Illumina HiSeq 2500. The public reads were run again by TCRdb, first through fastp at Q25 and then through MiXCR, and only productive beta chains were kept. Each record represents a unique CDR3 protein, reported with the most common genes and DNA among its rows. The sample table lists 530,000 or so distinct CDR3 sequences, 14% of them with a count of one. 11% of the sample comes from the top ten. This material consisted of PBMCs from blood, taken less than 13 days after vaccination. These receptors were collected from a man aged 45 to 65 who received an inactivated influenza vaccine. Donor details come from another sample of the same person, matched by shared clones.

This chain links TRBV29-1 with TRBJ2-2; unclear D gene. V lost 4 bases to trimming and J lost 0 bases, with 9 bases between them. Germline lookup yields CDR1 SQVTM and CDR2 ANQGSEA. The CDR3 contains 14 residues. In DNA form, the CDR3 reads TGCAGCGTTGGACCCATACCGAACACCGGGGAGCTGTTTTTT. Protein product: CSVGPIPNTGELFF.

V usage is TRBV7-2 and J usage is TRBJ2-1, with 8 nucleotides matching TRBD1. Germline V lookup: CDR1 SGHTA, CDR2 FQGNSA. The trim removed 5 bases at V and 7 bases at J, leaving 13 bases unmatched. CDR3 length: 16 residues. The CDR3 DNA sequence: TGTGCCAGCAGCACTAGGACAGGGAATCGGTTGAATGAGCAGTTCTTC. It is translated as CASSTRTGNRLNEQFF.

V and J are TRBV11-2 and TRBJ2-2; either TRBD1 or TRBD2 may supply D (5 bases each). Deletions cut 4 bases from V and 1 base from J, with 16 bases between. Per germline, CDR1 SGHAT and CDR2 FQNNGV. The CDR3 totals 17 residues. As DNA, the CDR3 is TGTGCCAGCAGCTGGAGACCGGGACCCCAGAACACCGGGGAGCTGTTTTTT. Translation: CASSWRPGPQNTGELFF.

The chain recombines TRBV7-8 with TRBJ1-5, with 11 bases fitting TRBD1. Germline V CDR1 and CDR2: SGHVS, FQNEAQ. CDR3 size: 17 residues. The V gene end was trimmed by 5 bases and the J gene end by 5 bases; junction bases not matched to a gene: 11. Here the CDR3 DNA reads TGTGCCAGCAGCCGGACAGGTGGGGACAGGGGGGATCAGCCCCAGCATTTT. Translating gives CASSRTGGDRGDQPQHF.

This CDR3 is CASIWGANTEAFF. In DNA form, the CDR3 reads TGTGCCAGCATCTGGGGCGCGAACACTGAAGCTTTCTTT. V and J are TRBV12-3 or TRBV12-4 and TRBJ1-1, with TRBD1 as a possible D gene (5 bases). The CDR3 spans 13 residues. V lost 7 bases and J lost 1, with 10 bases in between.

The sample holds a few counts of this clonotype. The genes are TRBV6-2 or TRBV6-3 and TRBJ2-4, with TRBD1 matching 7 bases. CDR3 size: 17 residues. V lost 6 bases to trimming and J lost 0 bases; unmatched junction nucleotides: 11. The V gene's germline CDR1 is MNHEY and CDR2 SVGEGT. The CDR3 bases are TGTGCCAGCAGCTACGTACAGGGGACCATAGCCAAAAACATTCAGTACTTC. Protein: CASSYVQGTIAKNIQYF.

This clonotype was observed at least ten times. The chain uses TRBV20-1 and TRBJ1-1, with 10 bases matching TRBD1. Unmatched junction bases numbered 3, after V lost 5 bases and J lost 6 bases. The CDR3 has 12 residues. The germline gives CDR1 DFQATT, CDR2 SNEGSKA (reference sequence). The DNA of the CDR3 is TGCAGTGCTTCCGGGACAGGGGCTGAAGCTTTCTTT. Its protein is CSASGTGAEAFF.

At least ten counts were recorded for this clonotype. The gene calls are TRBV9 and TRBJ2-2, with D perhaps TRBD1 or TRBD2 (6 bases each). Trimming took off 0 bases at V and 4 bases at J, with 16 bases between the two ends. The CDR3 spans 17 residues. Germline CDR1 and CDR2: SGDLS and YYNGEE. The CDR3 DNA sequence: TGTGCCAGCAGCGTAGCTTTGTCGGGGGCGGGCACCGGGGAGCTGTTTTTT. It codes for CASSVALSGAGTGELFF.

This clonotype was counted ten times or more. V gene TRBV12-3 or TRBV12-4 combines with J gene TRBJ1-2; D is unresolved. The V end was cut by 2 bases, the J end by 7 bases, with 14 bases between. The CDR3 has 14 amino acids. CDR3 residues: CASSLRHGNSGYTF. The CDR3 bases are TGTGCCAGCAGTTTACGCCACGGGAACAGTGGCTACACCTTC.

V is TRBV10-3 and J is TRBJ2-5, with 13 bases fitting TRBD2. V was pared by 6 bases and J by 3 bases, with 4 bases of the junction left unmatched. The CDR3 spans 15 residues. CDR1 and CDR2 from the germline V gene are ENHRY and SYGVKD. The CDR3 region has the DNA TGTGCCATCAGACAAGGGACTAGCGGGGAAGAGACCCAGTACTTC. It encodes CAIRQGTSGEETQYF.

A word on this clonotype: The junction and the germline gene differ at one end; a read error may be behind it. The chain joins TRBV20-1 to TRBJ2-3, with TRBD2 matching over 10 bases. CDR1 DFQATT and CDR2 SNEGSKA come from the germline V gene (reference sequence). There are 14 residues in the CDR3. CDR3 sequence reads: CSASGGHLSPTQYF. The CDR3 DNA sequence: TGCAGCGCTAGCGGGGGCCACCTCTCCCCTACGCAGTATTTT.

This clonotype showed up just a few times. CDR3 protein: CASRLQGNSYEQYF. In DNA form, the CDR3 reads TGCGCCAGCAGGCTGCAGGGGAACTCATACGAGCAGTACTTC. This rearrangement joins TRBV5-1 to TRBJ2-7; D may be TRBD1 (6 bases). The CDR3 is 14 residues long. Trimming cost V 5 bases and J 4 bases, with 16 bases left between them. Per germline, CDR1 SGHRS and CDR2 YFSETQ.

This clonotype showed up many times. V is TRBV25-1 and J is TRBJ1-2; tentative D call: TRBD1 (6 bases). With 0 bases removed from V and 4 bases from J, the gap between germline ends came to 15 bases. The CDR3 runs to 16 residues. Germline values: CDR1 MGHDK, CDR2 SYGVNS. The CDR3: CASSEYAGGASYGYTF. The CDR3 nucleotides read TGTGCCAGCAGTGAATATGCGGGGGGCGCGAGCTATGGCTACACCTTC.

This chain connects TRBV28 to TRBJ1-3; D is undetermined. Deletions cut 2 bases from V and 0 bases from J, with 8 bases between. Germline CDR1 is MDHEN and CDR2 is SYDVKM. This CDR3 spans 15 amino acids. The DNA for the CDR3 is TGTGCCAGCAGTTTAGTTGCCCACTCTGGAAACACCATATATTTT. Amino acid sequence: CASSLVAHSGNTIYF.

This clonotype appeared a few times. J is TRBJ1-1 and V is TRBV18; D not resolved. Germline V gene data show CDR1 as KGHSH and CDR2 as LQKENI. This CDR3 has 13 amino acids. V was shortened by 8 bases and J by 2 bases, with 12 bases between the two germline ends. Here the CDR3 reads CASKDGRNTEAFF. CDR3 bases: TGTGCCAGCAAGGACGGGCGAAACACTGAAGCTTTCTTT.

The chain couples TRBV4-3 to TRBJ1-2; a weak D match, TRBD1 (6 bases). Germline values: CDR1 LGHNA, CDR2 YSLEER. The CDR3 length is 16 residues. V lost 3 bases, J lost 4 bases, and 18 bases lay in between. In DNA form, the CDR3 reads TGCGCCAGCAGCCATGACCGGGACGGAGGGGGCTATGGCTACACCTTC. Its translation: CASSHDRDGGGYGYTF.

This clonotype was counted a few times. The CDR3 reads CATSDSGTSGRRKGGEQYF. The CDR3 DNA follows: TGTGCCACCAGTGATTCCGGGACTAGCGGGAGGAGGAAAGGGGGTGAGCAGTACTTC. This chain connects TRBV24-1 to TRBJ2-7, with 15 positions matching TRBD2. Germline loops: CDR1 KGHDR, CDR2 SFDVKD. This CDR3 region has 19 residues. V was clipped by 2 bases and J by 7 bases; unmatched bases: 14.

This clonotype came up a few times. The rearrangement joins TRBV6-2 or TRBV6-3 to TRBJ2-1; D gene ambiguous. Deletions cut 1 base from V and 4 bases from J, with 5 bases between. Per germline, CDR1 MNHEY and CDR2 SVGEGT. The CDR3 totals 13 residues. The DNA for the CDR3 is TGTGCCAGCAGTTACTTAAGGTACAATGAGCAGTTCTTC. It codes for CASSYLRYNEQFF.

This clonotype was counted between two and nine times. The chain employs TRBV7-2 and TRBJ2-1, with 8 bases aligning to TRBD2. The germline V gene encodes CDR1 SGHTA and CDR2 FQGNSA. CDR3 size: 15 residues. Unmatched junction bases numbered 8, after V lost 5 bases and J lost 5 bases. CDR3 residues: CASSGSGRVHNEQFF. In DNA form, the CDR3 reads TGTGCCAGCAGCGGAAGCGGGAGAGTGCACAATGAGCAGTTCTTC.

There are a few counts of this clonotype. The chain uses TRBV7-2 and TRBJ1-2; 9 bases fit TRBD1. The CDR3 runs to 14 residues. Germline V CDR1 and CDR2: SGHTA, FQGNSA. J gave up 5 bases and V 8 bases, and 9 bases lay outside the gene matches. CDR3 nucleotide sequence: TGTGCCAGCGATACAGGGGGCGCTCAGTATGGCTACACCTTC. Its protein is CASDTGGAQYGYTF.

V gene TRBV20-1 combines with J gene TRBJ1-4, with TRBD1 matching 8 bases. J was trimmed by 10 bases and V by 3 bases; bases with no gene match: 7. Germline V gene sequence: CDR1 DFQATT, CDR2 SNEGSKA (reference sequence). This CDR3 contains 13 residues. The CDR3 region has the DNA TGCAGTGCTAGCCTCGGACAGGGTCGAAAACTGTTTTTT. Translating gives CSASLGQGRKLFF.

This clonotype has only a few counts. This sequence joins TRBV7-3 and TRBJ1-1; possibly TRBD1 for D (6 bases). The CDR3 has 17 residues. Between the trimmed V and J ends, which lost 3 bases and 1 base, there was a span of 18 bases. Germline CDR1 and CDR2: SGHTA and FQGTGA. The chain's CDR3 is CASSLGRSGTRNTEAFF. Written as DNA, the CDR3 is TGTGCCAGCAGCTTGGGCCGGTCAGGGACAAGGAACACTGAAGCTTTCTTT.